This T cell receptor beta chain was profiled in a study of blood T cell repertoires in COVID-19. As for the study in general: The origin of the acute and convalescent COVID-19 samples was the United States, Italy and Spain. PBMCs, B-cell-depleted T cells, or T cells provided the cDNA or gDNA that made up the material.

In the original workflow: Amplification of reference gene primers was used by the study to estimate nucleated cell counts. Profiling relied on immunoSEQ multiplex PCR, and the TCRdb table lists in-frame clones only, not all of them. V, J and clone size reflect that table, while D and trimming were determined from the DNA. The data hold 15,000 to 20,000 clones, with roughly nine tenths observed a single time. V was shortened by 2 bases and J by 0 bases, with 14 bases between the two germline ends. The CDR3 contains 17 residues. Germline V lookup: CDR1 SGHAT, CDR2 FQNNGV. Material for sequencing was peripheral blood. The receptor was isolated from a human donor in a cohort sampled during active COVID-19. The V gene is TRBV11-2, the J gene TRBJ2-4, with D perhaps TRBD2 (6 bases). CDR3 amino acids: CASSLRGSDLAKNIQYF. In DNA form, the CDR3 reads TGTGCCAGCAGCTTACGGGGGTCTGATCTAGCCAAAAACATTCAGTACTTC.